This TCR beta chain was retrieved from a study of post-analysis software for immune sequencing data. This CDR3 has 13 amino acids. Per germline, CDR1 SGHTA and CDR2 FQGNSA. The germline V and J ends were trimmed by 4 bases and 10 bases, with 16 bases remaining between them. Included in the TCR beta cDNA libraries were unique molecular identifiers. In TCRdb, the PCR reads were re-called with MiXCR into one record per CDR3 protein. Of about 400,000 distinct CDR3 sequences in the sample, less than 35% were seen once. Study-wide points: Samples from one preparation batch, clustered by F measure, grouped strongly together. Roughly five TRBV segments appeared more often in patients than in controls, and TRBV5-6, TRBV5-1 and TRBV20-1 were among these. Controls' normalized Chao1 diversity significantly exceeded that of multiple sclerosis patients.

This clonotype was seen more than once but under ten times. Its specificity is not known. Input material: blood. V usage is TRBV7-2 and J usage is TRBJ1-2; D is uncertain. This sequence originates from a girl aged 5-17 years with multiple sclerosis. The DNA of the CDR3 is TGTGCCAGCAGCTCATCTACCCCGGGTGACTACACCTTC. Amino acids: CASSSSTPGDYTF.